This T cell receptor beta chain is drawn from a study of shared clonotypes between healthy human individuals. Across the whole study: Aged 18 to 49, the donors were a couple of women and a few men.

From germline, CDR1 is MNHEY and CDR2 SVGAGI. The CDR3 contains 16 residues. V was pared by 2 bases and J by 0 bases, with 11 bases between. This clone came up a few times. The authors ran the assay at deep level. This table comes from immunoSEQ multiplex PCR, and its TCRdb copy is limited to in-frame clones, with some not included. Of about 2.2 million clones listed, roughly 93% are singletons. Naive CD8 cells were CD45RO-negative, positively selected for CCR7, excluding terminally differentiated effector memory CD45RA+ cells. The source is a man between 18 and 35 years old in good health. Some clones in this sample may be carry-over from other donors' samples. Sequencing was carried out using naive CD8+ T cells from PBMCs. This chain joins TRBV6-5 and TRBJ1-3, with D perhaps matching TRBD1 (6 bases). CDR3 in amino acids: CASSYGQLTSGNTIYF. The CDR3 bases are TGTGCCAGCAGTTACGGACAGCTAACCTCTGGAAACACCATATATTTT.